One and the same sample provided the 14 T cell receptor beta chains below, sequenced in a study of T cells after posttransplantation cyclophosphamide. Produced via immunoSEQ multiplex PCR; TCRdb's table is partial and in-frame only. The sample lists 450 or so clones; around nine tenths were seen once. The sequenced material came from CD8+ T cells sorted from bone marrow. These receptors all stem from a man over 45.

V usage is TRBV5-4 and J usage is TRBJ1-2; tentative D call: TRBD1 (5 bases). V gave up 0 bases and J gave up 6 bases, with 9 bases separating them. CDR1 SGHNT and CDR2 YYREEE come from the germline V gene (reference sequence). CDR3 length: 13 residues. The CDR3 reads CASSLVGVDGYTF. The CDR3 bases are TGTGCCAGCAGCTTGGTAGGGGTGGATGGCTACACCTTC.

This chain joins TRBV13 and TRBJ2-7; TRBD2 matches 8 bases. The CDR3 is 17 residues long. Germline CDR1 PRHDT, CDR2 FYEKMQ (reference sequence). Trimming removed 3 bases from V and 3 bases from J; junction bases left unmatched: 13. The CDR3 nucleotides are TGTGCCAGCAGCTTCCGGGGGGGCCCGAGGGATTACTACGAGCAGTACTTC. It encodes CASSFRGGPRDYYEQYF.

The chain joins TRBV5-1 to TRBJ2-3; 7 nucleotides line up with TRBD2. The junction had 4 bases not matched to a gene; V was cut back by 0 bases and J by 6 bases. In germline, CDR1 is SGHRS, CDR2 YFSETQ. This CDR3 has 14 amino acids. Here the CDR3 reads CASSLVGGMDTQYF. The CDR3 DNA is TGCGCCAGCAGCTTGGTGGGGGGGATGGATACGCAGTATTTT.

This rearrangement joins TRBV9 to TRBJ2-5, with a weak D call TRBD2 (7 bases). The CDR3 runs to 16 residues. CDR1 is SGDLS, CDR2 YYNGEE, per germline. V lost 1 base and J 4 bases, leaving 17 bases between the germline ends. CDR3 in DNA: TGTGCCAGCAGCGTATTTGGGGGCGGGGAGGGAGAGACCCAGTACTTC. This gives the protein CASSVFGGGEGETQYF.

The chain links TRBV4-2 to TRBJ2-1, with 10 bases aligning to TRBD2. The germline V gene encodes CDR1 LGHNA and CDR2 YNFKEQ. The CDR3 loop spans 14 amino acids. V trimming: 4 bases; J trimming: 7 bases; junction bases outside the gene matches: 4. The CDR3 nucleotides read TGTGCCAGCAGCCCTACTAGCGGGGCTAATGAGCAGTTCTTC. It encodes CASSPTSGANEQFF.

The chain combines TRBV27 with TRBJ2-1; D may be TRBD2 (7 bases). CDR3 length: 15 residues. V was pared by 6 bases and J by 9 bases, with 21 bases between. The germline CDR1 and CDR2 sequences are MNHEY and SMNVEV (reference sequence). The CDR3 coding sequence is TGTGCCAGCAGACCCCTTTTGGGGGGGGCCAGTGAGCAGTTCTTC. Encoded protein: CASRPLLGGASEQFF.

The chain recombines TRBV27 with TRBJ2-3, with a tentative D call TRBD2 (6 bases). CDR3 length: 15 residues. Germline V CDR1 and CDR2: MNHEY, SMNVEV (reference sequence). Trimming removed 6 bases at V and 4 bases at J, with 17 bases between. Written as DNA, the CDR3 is TGTGCCAGCAGACCGATCGGGGGAGCAGCAGATACGCAGTATTTT. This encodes CASRPIGGAADTQYF.

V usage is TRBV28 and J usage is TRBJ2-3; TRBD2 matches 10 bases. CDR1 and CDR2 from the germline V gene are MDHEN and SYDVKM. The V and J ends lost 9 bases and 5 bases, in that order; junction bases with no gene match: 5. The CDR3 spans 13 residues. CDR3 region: CASKRGGIDTQYF. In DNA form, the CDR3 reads TGTGCCAGTAAGCGGGGGGGGATAGATACGCAGTATTTT.

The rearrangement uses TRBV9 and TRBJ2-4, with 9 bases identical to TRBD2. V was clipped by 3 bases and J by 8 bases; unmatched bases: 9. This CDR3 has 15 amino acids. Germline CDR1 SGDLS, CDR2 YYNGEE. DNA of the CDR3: TGTGCCAGCAGCGAATCTAGCGGGAATCTTGACATTCAGTACTTC. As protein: CASSESSGNLDIQYF.

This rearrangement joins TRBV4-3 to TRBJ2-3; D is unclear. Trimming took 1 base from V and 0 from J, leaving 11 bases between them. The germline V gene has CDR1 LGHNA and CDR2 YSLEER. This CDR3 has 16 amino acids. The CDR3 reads CASSQASGFSTDTQYF. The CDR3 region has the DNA TGCGCCAGCAGCCAAGCTTCTGGCTTCAGCACAGATACGCAGTATTTT.

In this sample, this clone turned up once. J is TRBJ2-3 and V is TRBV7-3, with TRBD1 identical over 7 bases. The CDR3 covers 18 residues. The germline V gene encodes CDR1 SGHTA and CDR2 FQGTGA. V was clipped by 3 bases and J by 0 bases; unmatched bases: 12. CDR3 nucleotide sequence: TGTGCCAGCAGCTTGGCCCCATACCGGGACAGCAGCACAGATACGCAGTATTTT. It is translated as CASSLAPYRDSSTDTQYF.

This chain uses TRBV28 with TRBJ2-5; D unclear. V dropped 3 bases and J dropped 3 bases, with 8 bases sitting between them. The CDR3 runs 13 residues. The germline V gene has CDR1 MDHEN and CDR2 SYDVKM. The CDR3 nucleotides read TGTGCCAGCAGTTTTAGATTAGAAGAGACCCAGTACTTC. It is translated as CASSFRLEETQYF.

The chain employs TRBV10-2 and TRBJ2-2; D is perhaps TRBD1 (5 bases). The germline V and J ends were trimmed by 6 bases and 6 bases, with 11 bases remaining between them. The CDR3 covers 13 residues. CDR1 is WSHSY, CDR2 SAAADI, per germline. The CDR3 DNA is TGCGCCAGCAGCGGACACCCAGCCGGGGAGCTGTTTTTT. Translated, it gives CASSGHPAGELFF.

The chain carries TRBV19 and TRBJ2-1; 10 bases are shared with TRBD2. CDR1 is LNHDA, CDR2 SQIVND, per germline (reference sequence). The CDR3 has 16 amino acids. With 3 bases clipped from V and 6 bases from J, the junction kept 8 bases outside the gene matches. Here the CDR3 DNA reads TGTGCCAGTAGTATTGTGAGCGGGAGGGCCGCCAATGAGCAGTTCTTC. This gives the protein CASSIVSGRAANEQFF.